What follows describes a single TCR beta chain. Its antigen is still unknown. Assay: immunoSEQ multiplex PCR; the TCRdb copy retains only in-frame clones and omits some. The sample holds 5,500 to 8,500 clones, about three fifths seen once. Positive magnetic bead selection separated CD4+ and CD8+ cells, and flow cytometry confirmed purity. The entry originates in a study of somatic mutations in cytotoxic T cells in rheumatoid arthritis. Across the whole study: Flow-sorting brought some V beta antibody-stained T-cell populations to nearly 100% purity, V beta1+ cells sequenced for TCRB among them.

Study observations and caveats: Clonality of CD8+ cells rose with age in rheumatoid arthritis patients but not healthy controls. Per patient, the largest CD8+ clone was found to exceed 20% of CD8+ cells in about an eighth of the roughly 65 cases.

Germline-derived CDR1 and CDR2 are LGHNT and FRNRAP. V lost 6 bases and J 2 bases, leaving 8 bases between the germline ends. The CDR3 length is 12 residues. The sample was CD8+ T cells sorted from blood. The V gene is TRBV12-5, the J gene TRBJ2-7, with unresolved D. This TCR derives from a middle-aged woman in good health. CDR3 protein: CASGRSTYEQYF. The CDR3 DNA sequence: TGTGCTAGTGGCCGTAGTACCTACGAGCAGTACTTC.